The clone carrying this T cell receptor beta chain appeared a single time. Its matching antigen is unknown. The record originates from a study of T cell responses to AZD1222 COVID-19 vaccine. Study-wide points: A mostly white British donor set with more females was recruited, and clonal diversity was possibly underestimated. Spike-specific TCR repertoires showed rising breadth and depth after two AZD1222 doses. The study found vaccine-associated CD4 TCRs spanning spike, dominant at 160-218 and 743-854.

V lost 1 base, J lost 7 bases, and 17 bases lay in between. CDR1 and CDR2 from the germline V gene are MGHRA and YSYEKL. The CDR3 spans 16 residues. Sequencing used immunoSEQ multiplex PCR; TCRdb keeps in-frame clones, though not all of them. The sample holds roughly 160,000 clones, approximately 90% seen once. The TCR was taken from an adult in good health. The input for sequencing was peripheral blood, taken on day 0 of MenACWY control vaccination. V usage is TRBV4-1 and J usage is TRBJ2-1; D gene ambiguous. The CDR3 region has the DNA TGCGCCAGCAGCCAAGGGCACGGCAATTTTCGTAATGAGCAGTTCTTC. Amino acid sequence: CASSQGHGNFRNEQFF.